This T cell receptor beta chain was obtained from a study of blood T cell repertoires in COVID-19. Seattle patients were enrolled while actively infected and followed longitudinally. Germline V gene sequence: CDR1 SNHLY, CDR2 FYNNEI. The CDR3 has 15 residues. The ends were cut back, 7 bases at V and 0 bases at J, with 15 bases in the middle. Per the study methods: Estimates of nucleated cell counts were drawn from the amplification of reference gene primers. Clones were sequenced by immunoSEQ multiplex PCR, and TCRdb holds only the in-frame ones, with some missing. The DNA was the basis for D and trimming; V, J and clone size are from that table. The table shows some 100,000 clones, with around 88% occurring only once.

The J gene is TRBJ1-2, the V gene TRBV2; maybe TRBD1 (5 bases). Sequencing was carried out using peripheral blood. This receptor was obtained from a man aged 50 to 59 with COVID-19, enrolled during active disease. CDR3 region: CASTSGGDSNYGYTF. As DNA, the CDR3 is TGTGCCAGCACCTCTGGAGGGGATTCTAACTATGGCTACACCTTC.